Shown below are 15 T cell receptor beta chains from a single sample sequenced in a study of cytomegalovirus exposure and HLA in healthy donors. The PCR contained 60 Vbeta and 13 Jbeta primers. Clones were sequenced by immunoSEQ multiplex PCR, and TCRdb holds only the in-frame ones, with some missing. The specimen's table records roughly 110,000 clones. The sample comprised PBMCs. All receptors come from a man aged 25 to 45 in good health and CMV-seronegative.

This chain connects TRBV5-4 to TRBJ2-7, with TRBD2 as a possible D gene (6 bases). This CDR3 has 18 amino acids. In germline, CDR1 is SGHNT, CDR2 YYREEE (reference sequence). Between the trimmed V and J ends, which lost 4 bases and 0 bases, there was a span of 23 bases. CDR3 residues: CASSLGWGGADLSYEQYF. CDR3 DNA: TGTGCCAGCAGCCTTGGTTGGGGCGGGGCAGATCTCTCCTACGAGCAGTACTTC.

The chain joins TRBV2 to TRBJ2-7, with a possible D match to TRBD1 (5 bases). From germline, CDR1 is SNHLY and CDR2 FYNNEI. CDR3 length equals 16 residues. Trimming shortened V by 8 bases and J by 2 bases, and 22 bases separated the two germline ends. The CDR3 DNA reads TGTGCCAGCCGTGCAGGACACCCGAATCCTGCCTACGAGCAGTACTTC. Residues: CASRAGHPNPAYEQYF.

The rearrangement joins TRBV28 to TRBJ2-3, with TRBD2 matching over 7 bases. The V gene's germline CDR1 is MDHEN and CDR2 SYDVKM. CDR3 length: 13 amino acids. The J segment lost 3 bases and the V segment lost 10 bases, leaving 7 bases of the junction unmatched. The CDR3 loop is CATHPGGTDTQYF. CDR3 nucleotides: TGTGCCACCCACCCGGGGGGTACAGATACGCAGTATTTT. Looking up the rest from reference TRBV28 and TRBJ2-3 gives the full variable domain: DVKVTQSSRYLVKRTGEKVFLECVQDMDHENMFWYRQDPGLGLRLIYFSYDVKMKEKGDIPEGYSVSREKKERFSLILESASTNQTSMYLCATHPGGTDTQYFGPGTRLTVL.

The chain is built from TRBV29-1 and TRBJ1-2, with TRBD1 identical over 7 bases. The length of the CDR3 is 13 residues. V lost 3 bases to trimming and J lost 4 bases; unmatched junction nucleotides: 5. Germline V gene lookup returns CDR1 SQVTM and CDR2 ANQGSEA. CDR3 region: CSVEAGGIYGYTF. The CDR3 DNA is TGCAGCGTTGAGGCAGGGGGTATCTATGGCTACACCTTC.

This rearrangement joins TRBV27 to TRBJ1-2; 7 positions match TRBD1. The trim removed 3 bases at V and 4 bases at J, leaving 5 bases unmatched. The germline V gene has CDR1 MNHEY and CDR2 SMNVEV (reference sequence). The CDR3 consists of 14 residues. The CDR3 bases are TGTGCCAGCAGTTTGGGAACAGGGGTCTATGGCTACACCTTC. It is translated as CASSLGTGVYGYTF.

The chain is built from TRBV28 and TRBJ1-3; tentatively, D is TRBD1 (5 bases). The CDR3 length is 16 residues. V dropped 7 bases and J dropped 3 bases, with 19 bases sitting between them. CDR1 MDHEN and CDR2 SYDVKM come from the germline V gene. Written as DNA, the CDR3 is TGTGCCAGCATCACCGGGGGGGGACTAGGTGGAAACACCATATATTTT. Its protein product is CASITGGGLGGNTIYF.

The chain combines TRBV11-2 with TRBJ2-1, with 9 bases aligning to TRBD2. Germline CDR1 is SGHAT and CDR2 is FQNNGV. Trimming at V came to 0 bases and at J to 2 bases, leaving 5 bases not matched to a gene. The CDR3 runs to 17 residues. The CDR3 sequence is CASSLDGGGGAYNEQFF. The CDR3 DNA follows: TGTGCCAGCAGCTTAGATGGGGGCGGGGGGGCCTACAATGAGCAGTTCTTC.

V usage is TRBV2 and J usage is TRBJ1-4, with 7 bases lining up with TRBD1. This CDR3 is 14 amino acids long. After removal of 8 bases from V and 6 bases from J, the junction contained 9 bases not matched to a gene. Germline CDR1 and CDR2: SNHLY and FYNNEI. The CDR3 coding sequence is TGTGCCAGCGCATCAGGGGGGATCTATGAAAAACTGTTTTTT. Translating gives CASASGGIYEKLFF.

This rearrangement joins TRBV6-5 to TRBJ1-5; no firm D call. This CDR3 is 14 amino acids long. The V end was cut by 7 bases, the J end by 4 bases, with 14 bases between. Germline V gene lookup returns CDR1 MNHEY and CDR2 SVGAGI. CDR3 residues: CASKSGQFNQPQHF. The CDR3 DNA is TGTGCCAGCAAGAGTGGGCAGTTTAATCAGCCCCAGCATTTT.

The chain recombines TRBV19 with TRBJ2-7; possibly TRBD2 for D (6 bases). This CDR3 contains 13 residues. Trimming stripped 4 bases from V and 7 bases from J, with 14 bases between. Germline values: CDR1 LNHDA, CDR2 SQIVND (reference sequence). CDR3 sequence reads: CASSTQPGGEQYF. The CDR3 DNA follows: TGTGCCAGTAGTACCCAACCTGGGGGGGAGCAGTACTTC.

In DNA, the CDR3 is TGCGCCAGCAGCTCATATCCGGGACTACATTCCTACGAGCAGTACTTC. Translating it yields CASSSYPGLHSYEQYF. The chain combines TRBV5-1 with TRBJ2-7, with TRBD2 matching over 7 bases. J gave up 1 base and V 3 bases, and 10 bases lay outside the gene matches. CDR1 is SGHRS and CDR2 is YFSETQ in the germline V gene. The CDR3 is 16 amino acids.

The V call is TRBV2, the J call TRBJ1-1; D gene unclear. V lost 5 bases, J lost 0 bases, and 7 bases lay in between. The CDR3 has 13 residues. Germline lookup yields CDR1 SNHLY and CDR2 FYNNEI. The CDR3 spells CASSSTVNTEAFF. CDR3 DNA: TGTGCCAGCAGTTCCACAGTGAACACTGAAGCTTTCTTT.

The gene calls are TRBV5-1 and TRBJ1-1, with 7 positions matching TRBD1. There are 14 residues in the CDR3. V shed 0 bases and J 5 bases; nucleotides not matched to a gene: 4. Per the germline V gene, CDR1 is SGHRS and CDR2 is YFSETQ. In nucleotides, the CDR3 is TGCGCCAGCAGCTTGGCGACAGGGCGGACTGAAGCTTTCTTT. Translated, it gives CASSLATGRTEAFF.

The rearrangement links TRBV9 to TRBJ1-1; D remains ambiguous. Trimming shortened V by 0 bases and J by 2 bases, and 11 bases separated the two germline ends. The CDR3 runs 15 residues. Germline V gene sequence: CDR1 SGDLS, CDR2 YYNGEE. CDR3 sequence: CASSVEPEGNTEAFF. The CDR3 DNA reads as TGTGCCAGCAGCGTAGAGCCGGAGGGAAACACTGAAGCTTTCTTT.

The V and J genes are TRBV5-1 and TRBJ1-3, with D maybe TRBD1 (5 bases). V was clipped by 7 bases and J by 4 bases, with 15 bases between them. The CDR3 has 14 amino acids. Germline CDR1 SGHRS, CDR2 YFSETQ. DNA of the CDR3: TGCGCCAGCTCACGGGACTTTTCCGGAAACACCATATATTTT. Protein: CASSRDFSGNTIYF.